Following are 18 T cell receptor beta chains from one sample sequenced in a study of cytomegalovirus exposure and HLA in healthy donors. Method: immunoSEQ multiplex PCR; TCRdb's copy keeps in-frame clones and lacks some. The sample holds about 130,000 clones, 94% seen once. The sequenced sample consisted of PBMCs. Receptors were obtained from a woman between 18 and 29 years old in good health and CMV-seronegative.

CDR3 region: CASSRTGTEAYYGYTF. In DNA, the CDR3 is TGTGCCAGCAGCCGGACCGGGACAGAAGCCTACTATGGCTACACCTTC. The chain is built from TRBV7-9 and TRBJ1-2, with 7 bases identical to TRBD1. The V gene end was trimmed by 5 bases and the J gene end by 3 bases; junction bases not matched to a gene: 12. CDR3 length: 16 amino acids. The germline CDR1 and CDR2 sequences are SEHNR and FQNEAQ (reference sequence).

This chain links TRBV6-5 with TRBJ1-1, with D unresolved. In germline, CDR1 is MNHEY, CDR2 SVGAGI. The CDR3 extends over 14 amino acids. V was cut by 4 bases and J by 1 base, with 10 bases left in between. CDR3 DNA: TGTGCCAGCAGTTCCCGAGGGAAGAACACTGAAGCTTTCTTT. Protein product: CASSSRGKNTEAFF.

V usage is TRBV5-6 and J usage is TRBJ1-5, with 7 nucleotides matching TRBD1. V lost 4 bases, J lost 4 bases, and 2 bases stayed unmatched. The germline CDR1 and CDR2 sequences are SGHDT and YYEEEE. The CDR3 covers 13 residues. CDR3 coding DNA: TGTGCCAGCAGCCCGGGACAGAATCAGCCCCAGCATTTT. As protein: CASSPGQNQPQHF. Supplemented by reference TRBV5-6 and TRBJ1-5, the full variable domain reads DAGVTQSPTHLIKTRGQQVTLRCSPKSGHDTVSWYQQALGQGPQFIFQYYEEEERQRGNFPDRFSGHQFPNYSSELNVNALLLGDSALYLCASSPGQNQPQHFGDGTRLSIL.

The V and J genes are TRBV7-9 and TRBJ1-1; D is ambiguous. Between the trimmed V and J ends, which lost 1 base and 9 bases, there was a span of 12 bases. Per the germline V gene, CDR1 is SEHNR and CDR2 is FQNEAQ (reference sequence). This CDR3 spans 13 amino acids. The DNA of the CDR3 is TGTGCCAGCAGCTTAGAACTAGGATCGAAAGCTTTCTTT. Amino acids: CASSLELGSKAFF.

Regarding this clone: In the same sample, other DNA sequences code for this CDR3. CDR3 in DNA: TGTGCCAGTAGACAGGGCGGGCAGCCCCAGCATTTT. It codes for CASRQGGQPQHF. The V and J genes are TRBV19 and TRBJ1-5; possible D gene TRBD1, 6 bases. Trimming removed 6 bases at V and 7 bases at J, with 10 bases between. CDR1 and CDR2 (germline): LNHDA, SQIVND (reference sequence). The CDR3 runs to 12 residues. The variable domain in full, with the rest retrieved from reference TRBV19 and TRBJ1-5, is DGGITQSPKYLFRKEGQNVTLSCEQNLNHDAMYWYRQDPGQGLRLIYYSQIVNDFQKGDIAEGYSVSREKKESFPLTVTSAQKNPTAFYLCASRQGGQPQHFGDGTRLSIL.

The J gene is TRBJ2-7, the V gene TRBV5-1, with D hard to call. With 1 base removed from V and 3 bases from J, the gap between germline ends came to 8 bases. Germline lookup yields CDR1 SGHRS and CDR2 YFSETQ. The CDR3 has 13 amino acids. The CDR3 sequence: CASSLTTGYEQYF. The CDR3 region has the DNA TGCGCCAGCAGCTTGACCACCGGCTACGAGCAGTACTTC.

For the CDR3, the DNA is TGTGCCAGCAGCGTCGGGGGGGATCGCAATCAGCCCCAGCATTTT. Protein: CASSVGGDRNQPQHF. V is TRBV28 and J is TRBJ1-5, with D perhaps matching TRBD1 (5 bases). The V end lost 6 bases, the J end lost 2 bases, and 14 bases lay between the germline ends. The CDR3 is 15 residues long. CDR1 MDHEN and CDR2 SYDVKM come from the germline V gene.

This chain uses TRBV4-1 with TRBJ2-1; 12 bases align to TRBD2. This CDR3 spans 18 amino acids. Germline V gives CDR1 MGHRA, CDR2 YSYEKL. V dropped 4 bases and J dropped 5; count of bases not matched to a gene: 12. The CDR3 spells CASSREETSGRYNNEQFF. The CDR3 nucleotides are TGCGCCAGCAGCCGAGAAGAAACTAGCGGGAGGTATAACAATGAGCAGTTCTTC.

The chain joins TRBV30 to TRBJ2-7; 10 nucleotides line up with TRBD1. CDR1 GTSNPN and CDR2 SVGIG come from the germline V gene (reference sequence). V dropped 3 bases and J dropped 7; count of bases not matched to a gene: 9. CDR3 length: 14 residues. The CDR3 coding sequence is TGTGCCTGGAGAACCCGACAGGGGGCGGGTGAGCAGTACTTC. This gives the protein CAWRTRQGAGEQYF.

The V and J genes are TRBV28 and TRBJ2-7, with TRBD2 identical over 12 bases. CDR3 length: 16 residues. Germline assignment: CDR1 MDHEN and CDR2 SYDVKM. Trimming cost V 4 bases and J 5 bases; bases outside gene matches: 9. The CDR3 bases are TGTGCCAGCAGTTCCCCCCCTAGCGGGAGGGCCCACGAGCAGTACTTC. Residues: CASSSPPSGRAHEQYF.

This clone appeared a few times. This chain uses TRBV6-1 with TRBJ2-1, with 11 bases matching TRBD1. V dropped 10 bases and J dropped 9; count of bases not matched to a gene: 11. CDR1 MNHNS and CDR2 SASEGT come from the germline V gene. The CDR3 is 14 residues long. This CDR3 is CAIKTGTGGSEQFF. CDR3 sequence (DNA): TGTGCCATCAAAACCGGGACAGGGGGTAGTGAGCAGTTCTTC.

The CDR3 DNA sequence: TGTGCCAGCAGCGGTATAGGGACAGGGACAGATACGCAGTATTTT. It translates to CASSGIGTGTDTQYF. J is TRBJ2-3 and V is TRBV11-2; 9 bases align to TRBD1. The CDR3 extends over 15 amino acids. The germline gives CDR1 SGHAT, CDR2 FQNNGV. With V trimmed by 5 bases and J by 3 bases, 6 bases remained unmatched.

In its sample, this clone was seen a few times. This sample also contains other DNA sequences that code for the same CDR3. The V call is TRBV6-5, the J call TRBJ1-3; D remains unclear. CDR3 length equals 15 residues. The V and J ends lost 0 bases and 1 base respectively, with 7 bases between them. Germline V CDR1 and CDR2: MNHEY, SVGAGI. Written as DNA, the CDR3 is TGTGCCAGCAGTTACTCAGGAGGGTCTGGAAACACCATATATTTT. Amino acid sequence: CASSYSGGSGNTIYF.

The chain carries TRBV6-1 and TRBJ1-2; maybe TRBD1 (5 bases). CDR1 is MNHNS, CDR2 SASEGT, per germline. CDR3 length equals 14 residues. V lost 2 bases and J 4 bases, leaving 11 bases between the germline ends. CDR3 sequence (DNA): TGTGCCAGCAGTGAAAGGGGCGGCTCCTATGGCTACACCTTC. It translates to CASSERGGSYGYTF.

This sequence joins TRBV7-2 and TRBJ2-1; 9 bases fit TRBD2. The CDR3 contains 15 residues. V shed 4 bases and J 3 bases; nucleotides not matched to a gene: 4. Germline-derived CDR1 and CDR2 are SGHTA and FQGNSA. The CDR3 coding sequence is TGTGCCAGCAGCTATGGGACTAGCTACTACAATGAGCAGTTCTTC. It translates to CASSYGTSYYNEQFF.

This clone was recorded only once. The chain employs TRBV5-6 and TRBJ1-1, with no clear D. Trimming took off 3 bases at V and 1 base at J, with 19 bases between the two ends. Germline CDR1 is SGHDT and CDR2 is YYEEEE. The CDR3 runs to 17 residues. Written as DNA, the CDR3 is TGTGCCAGCAGCTGGGGAGCGGGTGGGTTCGGGAACACTGAAGCTTTCTTT. It encodes CASSWGAGGFGNTEAFF.

This clone was detected once. This chain connects TRBV5-1 to TRBJ2-2, with 7 bases matching TRBD1. The CDR3 is 14 amino acids. Germline V gene data show CDR1 as SGHRS and CDR2 as YFSETQ. After removal of 4 bases from V and 6 bases from J, the junction contained 6 bases not matched to a gene. CDR3 loop: CASSVTGMAGELFF. The CDR3 DNA sequence: TGCGCCAGCAGCGTGACAGGGATGGCCGGGGAGCTGTTTTTT.

Here the CDR3 DNA reads TGTGCCAGCAACGAAATTGACAGAAACTATGGCTACACCTTC. It codes for CASNEIDRNYGYTF. The gene calls are TRBV27 and TRBJ1-2; D might be TRBD1 (5 bases). The V end was cut by 7 bases, the J end by 2 bases, with 14 bases between. Looked up from germline, CDR1 is MNHEY and CDR2 is SMNVEV (reference sequence). The CDR3 has 14 amino acids.